This T cell receptor beta chain was captured by sequencing in a study of CD4 T cells in relation to SARS-CoV-2 and coronaviruses (dated by TCRdb to about 2021). Looking at the study overall: In the ViraFEST assay, PBMCs were grown with antigen for 9 to 10 days, and TCR beta CDR3s were then sequenced to identify antigen-specific clonal expansions. A different TCR-beta assay, based on Illumina, was used to sequence expansion assays from other donors in the study. The study assessed, at the TCR clonotype level, memory CD4+ T cell crossreactivity between SARS-CoV-2 and common cold coronavirus spike proteins. The negative reference condition was either a culture with an HIV-1 Nef peptide pool or a culture with no peptide. HLA restriction was mapped for shared crossreactive spike epitopes using patient-derived lymphoblastoid cell lines. The Adaptive Biotechnologies TCR-sequencing kit was used to sequence samples from three pre-COVID donors and the naive versus memory experiments, while other data came from Illumina-based sequencing. Summary of the overall study and its limitations: No donor contributed both pre-pandemic and post-infection samples, which limited tracing the source of pre-existing responses. Crossreactivity analysis centred on spike protein, so crossreactivity against other viral proteins was not assessed. The study was limited by small numbers of patients and tested TCRs. Compared with monoreactive clones, crossreactive clones had significantly weaker SARS-CoV-2-driven expansion, a result consistent with antigenic imprinting. In about 61% of donors, memory CD4+ clonotypes turned up that crossrecognized SARS-CoV-2 and at least one common cold coronavirus spike.

The library was made by the immunoSEQ multiplex PCR assay. The authors' analysis ran thus. Preprocessing removed nonproductive sequences and CDR3s not starting with C, not ending with F or W, or shorter than 7 amino acids. The MANAFEST web app was used to call antigen-specific clonotypes on the basis of expansion compared with the reference and with other culture wells. To be counted as positive, a clone had to show significant expansion compared with the reference culture, at an FDR below 0.05, in 2 of 3 replicate wells. To be called positive, a clone also had to show significant expansion compared with every other tandem well and an odds ratio greater than 5. After three terminal residues were trimmed from each end, CDR3 homology was quantified as pairwise Levenshtein distance using the stringdist R package. TCRdb holds this immuneACCESS table with in-frame rearrangements only. Some clones are missing; in checked studies, unresolved V genes explain under half, and the rest has no known cause. Clone size and the V and J calls come from that table; the DNA yielded D and trimming. For this sample the table gives about 15,000 clones, of which approximately 80% were detected only once. The top ten clones comprise roughly 24% of the sample.

This clone was seen only a few times. Its cognate antigen has yet to be identified. Base quality data are lacking; no much larger clone is found one base away. CD4+ T cells from unexposed donors were collected before the COVID-19 pandemic (2011-2018). The EasySep CD4+ T cell isolation kit was used to isolate CD4+ T cells once the cultures had run for under 11 days. As cell number allowed, CD4+ T cells from unexposed donors were tested for reactivity to SARS-CoV-2 S and N and to four common cold coronavirus spike pools. Each well held 2 million or so PBMCs cultured in IMDM containing roughly 5% human AB serum and roughly 9.3 IU/ml IL-2. Half of the culture medium was replaced with fresh IL-2-containing medium on days 3 and 7. In general, every peptide culture condition was set up in three replicate wells. Leukapheresis product for the unexposed donors was bought commercially. Ficoll-Paque PLUS gradient centrifugation was used to isolate PBMCs from either whole blood or leukapheresis product. PBMCs were either used fresh in the expansion assay or cryopreserved at -140 degrees C. The QIAamp Micro DNA Kit was used to extract genomic DNA from the CD4+ T cells.

The CDR3 goes from the cysteine to the phenylalanine over 14 residues. The entry retains the CDR3 DNA only, 42 bases that are in frame from base 1. At the junction V is shortened by 0 bases and J by 2 bases, with 8 bases in between. CDR1 SGHRS and CDR2 YFSETQ are derived from the germline V gene. The sequenced material came from CD4+ T cells from PBMCs, cultured in vitro. This receptor chain uses TRBV5-1 and TRBJ1-2, with the D gene call left open. This receptor was identified in a human donor in good health. The CDR3: CASSLDGPNYGYTF. The base sequence is TGCGCCAGCAGCTTGGACGGTCCCAACTATGGCTACACCTTC. The CDR3, completed at both ends by the reference TRBV5-1 and TRBJ1-2 genes, gives the full variable domain KAGVTQTPRYLIKTRGQQVTLSCSPISGHRSVSWYQQTPGQGLQFLFEYFSETQRNKGNFPGRFSGRQFSNSRSEMNVSTLELGDSALYLCASSLDGPNYGYTFGSGTRLTVV.